This T cell receptor (beta chain) was identified in a study of cytomegalovirus exposure and HLA in healthy donors. Study findings and constraints: Altogether, some 160 TCR beta chains were recorded as cytomegalovirus-associated. Most TCR sequences proved rare, with some public TCRs found in many donors. In a later analysis, HLA-associated beta chains showed higher expansion and lower generation probabilities than comparable chains. As a later analysis revealed, most CMV-associated TCR beta chains appeared HLA-restricted.

V shed 7 bases and J shed 8 bases, with 11 bases lying between them. Germline V gene data show CDR1 as SGHAT and CDR2 as FQNNGV. The CDR3 is 11 residues long. In regard to this clone: Antigen unknown.

13 Jbeta primers and 60 Vbeta primers were used for the PCR. The table came from immunoSEQ multiplex PCR; TCRdb's copy has only in-frame clones and leaves some out. The sample yields more than 90,000 clones, 69% seen once. The sequence was collected from a man aged 45-65 years in good health and CMV-seronegative. This chain uses TRBV11-2 with TRBJ1-2; the D is unclear. Sequencing was done on a sample of PBMCs. In DNA, the CDR3 is TGTGCCAGCACCTACTATGACGGCTACACCTTC. Translating it yields CASTYYDGYTF.